This T cell receptor beta chain was captured by sequencing in a study of STAT3 mutations in large granular lymphocyte leukemia. Study at large: Over half of T-LGLL patients had one or more immunosuppressive regimens. Study results and caveats: In about 30% of the 18 patients, new TCR clonotypes emerged after therapy. No sample exists from the first appearance of each clone. Every T-LGLL patient had at least one immunodominant TCRbeta clonotype.

Each sample's TCRbeta library yielded on average roughly 43,000 productive templates. Generated by immunoSEQ multiplex PCR, the TCRdb table keeps only in-frame clones and is missing some. The repertoire holds more than 25,000 clones, approximately 80% seen once, with 30% in the top ten. Concerning this clone: Antigen: not known.

Sequencing was carried out using peripheral blood mononuclear cells. The TCR originated in a woman between 45 and 65 years old with T-cell large granular lymphocyte leukemia. Some clones in this sample may be carry-over from other donors' samples.

The CDR3 loop reads CASSTGINEQFF. The CDR3 region has the DNA TGTGCCAGCTCCACCGGCATCAATGAGCAGTTCTTC. The chain has TRBV6-5 and TRBJ2-1; no definite D call. V lost 8 bases, J lost 6 bases, and 11 bases lay in between. CDR3 length equals 12 residues. Germline values: CDR1 MNHEY, CDR2 SVGAGI.